This T cell receptor (beta chain) was captured by sequencing in a study of T cell responses to AZD1222 COVID-19 vaccine. The method was immunoSEQ multiplex PCR; TCRdb's version includes in-frame clones alone and lacks a portion of them. The sample contains about 120,000 clones, roughly 92% of which appear only once. CDR3 length: 14 residues. The germline V gene has CDR1 SGDLS and CDR2 YYNGEE. V lost 0 bases to trimming and J lost 4 bases, with 10 bases between them. The receptor comes from an adult who received the AZD1222 COVID-19 vaccine. This specimen was peripheral blood, taken 28 days after the second AZD1222 dose. The rearrangement joins TRBV9 to TRBJ1-2, with D hard to call. This CDR3 is CASSVGRELYGYTF. In nucleotides, the CDR3 is TGTGCCAGCAGCGTAGGGAGAGAACTCTATGGCTACACCTTC.